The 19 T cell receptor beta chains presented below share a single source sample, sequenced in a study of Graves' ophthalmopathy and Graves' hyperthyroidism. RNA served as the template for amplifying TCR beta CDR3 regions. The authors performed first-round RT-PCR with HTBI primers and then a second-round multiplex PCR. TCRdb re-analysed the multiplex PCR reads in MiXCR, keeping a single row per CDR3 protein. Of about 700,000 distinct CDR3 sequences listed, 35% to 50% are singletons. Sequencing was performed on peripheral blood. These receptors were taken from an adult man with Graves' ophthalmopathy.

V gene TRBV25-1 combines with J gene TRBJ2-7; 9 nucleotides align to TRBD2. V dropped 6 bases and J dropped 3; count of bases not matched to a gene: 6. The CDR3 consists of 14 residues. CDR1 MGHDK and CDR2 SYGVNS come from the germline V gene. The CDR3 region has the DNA TGTGCCAGCAGCTTTGAACTAGCGGGCTACGAGCAGTACGTC. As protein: CASSFELAGYEQYV.

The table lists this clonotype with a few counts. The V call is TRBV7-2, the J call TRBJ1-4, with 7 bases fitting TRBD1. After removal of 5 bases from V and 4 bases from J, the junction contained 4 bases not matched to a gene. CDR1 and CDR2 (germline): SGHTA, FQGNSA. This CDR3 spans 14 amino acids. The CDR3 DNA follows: TGTGCCAGCAGCCAGGGACAGAGTAATGAAAAACTGTTTTTT. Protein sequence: CASSQGQSNEKLFF.

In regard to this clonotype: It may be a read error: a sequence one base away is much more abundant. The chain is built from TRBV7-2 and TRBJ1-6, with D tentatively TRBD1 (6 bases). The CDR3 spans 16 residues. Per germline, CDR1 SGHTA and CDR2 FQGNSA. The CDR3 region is CASSPGAGGGGSPPHF. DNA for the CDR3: TGTGCCAGCAGCCCGGGGGCAGGTGGAGGAGGTTCACCCCCCCACTTT.

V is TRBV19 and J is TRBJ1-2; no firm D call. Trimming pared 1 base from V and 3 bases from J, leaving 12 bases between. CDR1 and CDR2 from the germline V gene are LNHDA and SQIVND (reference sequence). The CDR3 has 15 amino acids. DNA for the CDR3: TGTGCCAGTAGTATAGTAGGAGGAGGAGACTATGGCTACACCTTC. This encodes CASSIVGGGDYGYTF.

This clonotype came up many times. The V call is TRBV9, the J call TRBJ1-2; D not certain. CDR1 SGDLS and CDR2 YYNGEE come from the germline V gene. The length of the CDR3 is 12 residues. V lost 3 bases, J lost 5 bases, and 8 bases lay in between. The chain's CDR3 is CASSAGFYGYTF. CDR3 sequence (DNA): TGTGCCAGCAGCGCGGGTTTTTATGGCTACACCTTC.

This CDR3 reads CASSQTGINYGYTF. The DNA for the CDR3 is TGTGCCAGCAGCCAGACAGGGATTAACTATGGCTACACCTTC. V gene TRBV10-3 combines with J gene TRBJ1-2; 7 bases fit TRBD1. CDR3 size: 14 residues. The V segment lost 10 bases and the J segment 1 base; nucleotides outside the gene matches: 9. CDR1 is ENHRY, CDR2 SYGVKD, per germline.

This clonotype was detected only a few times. The CDR3 here is CASRGKYSNQPQHF. As DNA, the CDR3 is TGTGCCAGCCGCGGCAAATATAGCAATCAGCCCCAGCATTTT. This chain joins TRBV6-1 and TRBJ1-5; no reliable D call. The CDR3 consists of 14 residues. Germline V gene lookup returns CDR1 MNHNS and CDR2 SASEGT. V lost 8 bases, J lost 0 bases, and 11 bases lay in between.

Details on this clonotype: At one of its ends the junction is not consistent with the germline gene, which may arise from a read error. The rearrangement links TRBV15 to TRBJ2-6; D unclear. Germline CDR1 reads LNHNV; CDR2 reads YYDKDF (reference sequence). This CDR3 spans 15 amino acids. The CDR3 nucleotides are TGTGCCACCAGCAGAGACTCTACTGGGGTCAACGTCCTGACTTTC. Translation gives CATSRDSTGVNVLTF.

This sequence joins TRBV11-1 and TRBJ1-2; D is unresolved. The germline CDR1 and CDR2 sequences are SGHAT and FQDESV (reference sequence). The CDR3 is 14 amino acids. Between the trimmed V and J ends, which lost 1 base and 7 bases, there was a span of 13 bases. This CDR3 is CASSLVPQRSGYTF. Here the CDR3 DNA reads TGTGCCAGCAGCTTAGTACCGCAAAGGTCTGGCTACACCTTC.

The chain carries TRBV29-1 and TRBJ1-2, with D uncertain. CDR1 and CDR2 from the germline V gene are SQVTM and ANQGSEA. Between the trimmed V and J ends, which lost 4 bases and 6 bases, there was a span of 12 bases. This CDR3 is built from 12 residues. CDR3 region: CSVGGSRDGYTF. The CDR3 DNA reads TGCAGCGTTGGGGGTAGTCGAGATGGCTACACCTTC. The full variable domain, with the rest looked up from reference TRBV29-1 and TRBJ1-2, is SAVISQKPSRDICQRGTSLTIQCQVDSQVTMMFWYRQQPGQSLTLIATANQGSEATYESGFVIDKFPISRPNLTFSTLTVSNMSPEDSSIYLCSVGGSRDGYTFGSGTRLTVV.

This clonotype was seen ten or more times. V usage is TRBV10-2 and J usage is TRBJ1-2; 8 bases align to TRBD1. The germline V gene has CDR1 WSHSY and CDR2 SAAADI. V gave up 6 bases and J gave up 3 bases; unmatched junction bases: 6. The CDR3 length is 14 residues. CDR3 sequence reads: CASREQGGDYGYTF. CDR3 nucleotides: TGCGCCAGCAGAGAACAGGGGGGCGACTATGGCTACACCTTC.

CDR3 in amino acids: CATSDTPFTDTQYF. The CDR3 nucleotides are TGTGCCACCAGTGATACACCGTTTACAGATACGCAGTATTTT. The chain carries TRBV24-1 and TRBJ2-3, with D uncertain. There are 14 residues in the CDR3. The V end was cut by 3 bases, the J end by 3 bases, with 9 bases between. The germline V gene has CDR1 KGHDR and CDR2 SFDVKD.

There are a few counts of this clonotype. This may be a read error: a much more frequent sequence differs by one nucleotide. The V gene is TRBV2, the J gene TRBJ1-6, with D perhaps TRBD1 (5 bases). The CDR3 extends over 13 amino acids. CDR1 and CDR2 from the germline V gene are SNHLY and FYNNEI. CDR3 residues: CTSSEQENSPLHF. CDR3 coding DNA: TGTACCAGCAGTGAACAGGAGAATTCACCCCTCCACTTT.

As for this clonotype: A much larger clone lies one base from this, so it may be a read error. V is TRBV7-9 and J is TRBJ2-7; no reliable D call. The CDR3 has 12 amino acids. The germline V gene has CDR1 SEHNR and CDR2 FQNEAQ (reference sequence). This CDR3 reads CVSSFPVGEQYF. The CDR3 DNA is TGTGTCAGCAGCTTCCCGGTAGGGGAGCAGTACTTC. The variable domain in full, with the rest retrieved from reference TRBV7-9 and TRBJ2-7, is DTGVSQNPRHKITKRGQNVTFRCDPISEHNRLYWYRQTLGQGPEFLTYFQNEAQLEKSRLLSDRFSAERPKGSFSTLEIQRTEQGDSAMYLCVSSFPVGEQYFGPGTRLTVT.

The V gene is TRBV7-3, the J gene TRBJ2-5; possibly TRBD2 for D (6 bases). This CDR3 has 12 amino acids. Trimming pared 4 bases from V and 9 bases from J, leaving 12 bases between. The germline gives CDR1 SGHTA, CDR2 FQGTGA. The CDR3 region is CASSSPGEAQYF. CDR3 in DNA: TGTGCCAGCAGCTCCCCTGGGGAGGCCCAGTACTTC.

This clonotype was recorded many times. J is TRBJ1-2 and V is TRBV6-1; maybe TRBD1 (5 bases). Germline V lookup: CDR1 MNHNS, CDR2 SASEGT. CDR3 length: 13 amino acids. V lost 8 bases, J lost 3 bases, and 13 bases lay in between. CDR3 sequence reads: CASEKRGDYGYTF. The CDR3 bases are TGTGCCAGCGAAAAGAGGGGTGACTATGGCTACACCTTC.

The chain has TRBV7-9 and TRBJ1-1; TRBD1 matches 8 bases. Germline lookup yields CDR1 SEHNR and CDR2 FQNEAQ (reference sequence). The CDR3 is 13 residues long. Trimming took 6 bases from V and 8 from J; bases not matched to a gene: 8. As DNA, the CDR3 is TGTGCCAGCAGTTTATCGGACAGGGTAGAAGCTTTCTTT. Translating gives CASSLSDRVEAFF.

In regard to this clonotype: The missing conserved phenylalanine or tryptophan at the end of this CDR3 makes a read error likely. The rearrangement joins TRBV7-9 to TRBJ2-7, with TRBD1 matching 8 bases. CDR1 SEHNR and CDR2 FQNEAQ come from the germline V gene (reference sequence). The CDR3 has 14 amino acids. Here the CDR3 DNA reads TGTGCCGGCAGCCCGGACAGGGACTCCTACGAGCAGTACTTA. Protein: CAGSPDRDSYEQYL.

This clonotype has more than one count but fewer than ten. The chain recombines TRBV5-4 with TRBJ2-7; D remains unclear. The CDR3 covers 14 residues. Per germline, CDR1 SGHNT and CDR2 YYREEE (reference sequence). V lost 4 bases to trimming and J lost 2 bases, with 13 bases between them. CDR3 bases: TGTGCCAGCAGCCCTTACAGTGATACCTACGAGCAGTACTTC. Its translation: CASSPYSDTYEQYF.